This entry lists 21 T cell receptor beta chains sequenced from one sample in a study of blood T cell repertoires in COVID-19. The protocol was immunoSEQ multiplex PCR, while the TCRdb copy is restricted to in-frame clones and leaves out a portion. The table lists 85,000 to 100,000 clones, roughly 85% of them singletons. Sequencing was carried out using peripheral blood. These receptors were obtained from a woman aged 60 to 75 with COVID-19, enrolled during active disease.

V and J are TRBV3-1 (or the pseudogene TRBV3-2) and TRBJ1-4, with 12 bases identical to TRBD1. J was trimmed by 11 bases and V by 4 bases; bases with no gene match: 11. CDR1 is LGHDT and CDR2 is YNNKEL in the germline V gene (reference sequence). The CDR3 is made up of 16 amino acids. CDR3 loop: CASSRPGTGGIGKLFF. CDR3 bases: TGTGCCAGCAGCCGTCCCGGGACAGGGGGCATCGGGAAACTGTTTTTT.

V usage is TRBV7-9 and J usage is TRBJ1-2; the match to TRBD1 covers 10 bases. The CDR3 is 16 amino acids. Looked up from germline, CDR1 is SEHNR and CDR2 is FQNEAQ (reference sequence). The J segment lost 4 bases and the V segment lost 5 bases, leaving 10 bases of the junction unmatched. For the CDR3, the DNA is TGTGCCAGCAGCACTGGGACAGGGGTGGTAACCTATGGCTACACCTTC. Protein: CASSTGTGVVTYGYTF.

This chain uses TRBV6-5 with TRBJ1-2; TRBD1 is a possible D gene (6 bases). The CDR3 contains 14 residues. The germline V and J ends were trimmed by 2 bases and 6 bases, with 13 bases remaining between them. Germline V gene sequence: CDR1 MNHEY, CDR2 SVGAGI. The chain's CDR3 is CASSYAPTGDGYTF. CDR3 coding DNA: TGTGCCAGCAGTTACGCTCCGACAGGAGATGGCTACACCTTC.

This chain links TRBV5-5 with TRBJ1-1, with a possible D match to TRBD1 (6 bases). V lost 6 bases to trimming and J lost 5 bases, with 11 bases between them. Germline values: CDR1 SGHKS, CDR2 YYEKEE (reference sequence). This CDR3 has 12 amino acids. The chain's CDR3 is CASMRGRTEAFF. CDR3 DNA: TGTGCCAGCATGCGGGGGCGGACTGAAGCTTTCTTT.

V usage is TRBV7-2 and J usage is TRBJ1-2, with D tentatively TRBD1 (5 bases). Germline loops: CDR1 SGHTA, CDR2 FQGNSA. Trimming cost V 1 base and J 0 bases, with 15 bases left between them. The CDR3 consists of 17 residues. The CDR3 loop reads CASSLVAYGGANYGYTF. DNA of the CDR3: TGTGCCAGCAGCTTAGTCGCGTACGGGGGGGCTAACTATGGCTACACCTTC.

J is TRBJ1-6 and V is TRBV4-2, with D hard to call. CDR3 size: 13 residues. The V gene lost 0 bases and the J gene lost 13 bases, with 10 bases spanning the gap. In germline, CDR1 is LGHNA, CDR2 YNFKEQ. DNA for the CDR3: TGTGCCAGCAGCCAAGAAACAGCTTGGCCCCTCCACTTT. Translated: CASSQETAWPLHF.

This clone was counted only a few times. This sequence joins TRBV4-2 and TRBJ1-6; a weak D match, TRBD1 (5 bases). V was clipped by 1 base and J by 11 bases, with 9 bases between them. Per germline, CDR1 LGHNA and CDR2 YNFKEQ. This CDR3 spans 13 amino acids. DNA of the CDR3: TGTGCCAGCAGCCAAGCAGGGTTTCCACCCCTCCACTTT. This translates into CASSQAGFPPLHF.

The V gene is TRBV20-1, the J gene TRBJ1-4; D is undetermined. This CDR3 contains 15 residues. Per the germline V gene, CDR1 is DFQATT and CDR2 is SNEGSKA (reference sequence). V lost 3 bases and J lost 11, with 22 bases in between. The CDR3 sequence is CSASERTFIAPKLFF. The CDR3 bases are TGCAGTGCTAGTGAGCGGACTTTCATCGCCCCCAAACTGTTTTTT.

The V and J genes are TRBV9 and TRBJ2-7, with D possibly matching TRBD1 (5 bases). Germline lookup yields CDR1 SGDLS and CDR2 YYNGEE. The CDR3 is 14 residues long. Trimming stripped 0 bases from V and 3 bases from J, with 10 bases between. CDR3 residues: CASSVEGWGYEQYF. CDR3 bases: TGTGCCAGCAGCGTAGAGGGGTGGGGCTACGAGCAGTACTTC.

J is TRBJ2-7 and V is TRBV30, with D possibly TRBD1 on 5 matching bases. The CDR3 spans 12 residues. Trimming removed 4 bases at V and 3 bases at J, with 10 bases between. Per the germline V gene, CDR1 is GTSNPN and CDR2 is SVGIG (reference sequence). CDR3 in DNA: TGTGCCTGGACCCTAACAGGCTACGAGCAGTACTTC. Its protein is CAWTLTGYEQYF.

The genes are TRBV27 and TRBJ1-2; D is perhaps TRBD1 (6 bases). CDR1 is MNHEY and CDR2 is SMNVEV in the germline V gene (reference sequence). Trimming removed 3 bases from V and 7 bases from J, with 15 bases in between. The CDR3 extends over 14 amino acids. CDR3 sequence (DNA): TGTGCCAGCAGTTTCAGGCAGGGGACGGGTGGCTACACCTTC. Translation: CASSFRQGTGGYTF.

As to this clone: The germline gene is not matched at one end of the junction; a read error may be the cause. This chain uses TRBV7-2 with TRBJ1-1, with 7 bases fitting TRBD1. Per the germline V gene, CDR1 is SGHTA and CDR2 is FQGNSA. The CDR3 has 15 residues. The CDR3 spells CASSSDRAGGTEVFF. CDR3 DNA sequence: TGTGCCAGCAGCTCAGACAGGGCCGGGGGCACTGAAGTTTTCTTT.

This chain links TRBV7-2 with TRBJ1-4; D unresolved. The CDR3 loop spans 16 amino acids. With 4 bases removed from V and 8 bases from J, the gap between germline ends came to 20 bases. Germline V lookup: CDR1 SGHTA, CDR2 FQGNSA. CDR3 region: CASSSFAGGLGEKLFF. The CDR3 DNA reads TGTGCCAGCAGCTCCTTTGCCGGAGGTCTCGGGGAAAAACTGTTTTTT.

For this clone: An end of the junction differs from the germline gene, which may be a read error. V usage is TRBV6-1 and J usage is TRBJ1-2; D uncertain. The CDR3 is made up of 13 amino acids. CDR1 and CDR2 from the germline V gene are MNHNS and SASEGT. This chain's CDR3 is CASREDGNYGYTF. The CDR3 region has the DNA TGTGCCAGCAGGGAAGACGGGAACTATGGCTACACCTTC.

This clone was recorded only once. The chain couples TRBV6-5 to TRBJ1-5; TRBD1 matches 9 bases. Germline lookup yields CDR1 MNHEY and CDR2 SVGAGI. V lost 5 bases to trimming and J lost 6 bases; unmatched junction nucleotides: 5. This CDR3 comprises 14 residues. CDR3 nucleotide sequence: TGTGCCAGCAGTCACAGGGGGCTTGTTCAGCCCCAGCATTTT. This translates into CASSHRGLVQPQHF.

The rearrangement uses TRBV7-2 and TRBJ1-5; the D is unclear. CDR1 is SGHTA, CDR2 FQGNSA, per germline. Trimming cost V 4 bases and J 2 bases, with 12 bases left between them. The CDR3 contains 15 residues. CDR3 DNA: TGTGCCAGCAGCTCCCGGTCCATGGGCAATCAGCCCCAGCATTTT. It encodes CASSSRSMGNQPQHF.

The chain combines TRBV7-8 with TRBJ1-3; D is unresolved. Trimming shortened V by 5 bases and J by 0 bases, and 11 bases separated the two germline ends. This CDR3 is built from 15 residues. CDR1 SGHVS and CDR2 FQNEAQ come from the germline V gene. CDR3 sequence (DNA): TGTGCCAGCAGCGTGCGACTGATCTCTGGAAACACCATATATTTT. Residues: CASSVRLISGNTIYF. The variable domain in full, completed from reference TRBV7-8 and TRBJ1-3, reads GAGVSQSPRYKVAKRGQDVALRCDPISGHVSLFWYQQALGQGPEFLTYFQNEAQLDKSGLPSDRFFAERPEGSVSTLKIQRTQQEDSAVYLCASSVRLISGNTIYFGEGSWLTVV.

This chain uses TRBV6-2 or TRBV6-3 with TRBJ2-1, with 10 bases aligning to TRBD2. With 5 bases clipped from V and 5 bases from J, the junction kept 12 bases outside the gene matches. Per the germline V gene, CDR1 is MNHEY and CDR2 is SVGEGT. This CDR3 is built from 17 residues. CDR3: CASSPGTSATFDNEQFF. For the CDR3, the DNA is TGTGCCAGCAGTCCCGGGACTAGCGCCACGTTTGACAATGAGCAGTTCTTC.

The CDR3 sequence is CATSEGDRGNQPQHF. The CDR3 nucleotides read TGTGCCACCAGTGAGGGGGACAGGGGCAATCAGCCCCAGCATTTT. The gene calls are TRBV24-1 and TRBJ1-5; 9 bases are a match to TRBD1. The V gene end was trimmed by 4 bases and the J gene end by 2 bases; junction bases not matched to a gene: 2. The CDR3 covers 15 residues. CDR1 is KGHDR, CDR2 SFDVKD, per germline.

This chain uses TRBV4-3 with TRBJ1-1; D is unclear. Looked up from germline, CDR1 is LGHNA and CDR2 is YSLEER. The CDR3 is 15 residues long. V was cut by 0 bases and J by 10 bases, with 18 bases left in between. This chain's CDR3 is CASSQDNSPAVRAFF. CDR3 coding DNA: TGCGCCAGCAGCCAAGATAACAGCCCCGCCGTGCGAGCTTTCTTT.

The rearrangement links TRBV18 to TRBJ2-7; D may be TRBD2 (6 bases). Germline CDR1 reads KGHSH; CDR2 reads LQKENI. The CDR3 covers 16 residues. V was trimmed by 3 bases and J by 0 bases, leaving 15 bases between them. The CDR3 sequence: CASSPFGTYGSYEQYF. The DNA for the CDR3 is TGTGCCAGCTCACCCTTCGGGACTTACGGCTCCTACGAGCAGTACTTC.